This is a list of T cell receptor beta chains from one sample in a study of regulatory T cells in long-lasting Graves disease. One entry per CDR3 protein, called by TCRdb with MiXCR from the multiplex PCR reads. The table has about 240,000 distinct CDR3 sequences, 20% seen once. This specimen was peripheral blood mononuclear cells (PBMCs), taken at new diagnosis, from a patient treated with antithyroid drugs. Receptor source: a female donor with Graves disease. The CDR3 runs from the conserved cysteine through the conserved F or W. The D gene is left open where the match is weak. The size entry is marked missing in some rows and otherwise reads once, few, many or a size class.

clone_size	d_call	v_call	j_call	cdr3_nt	cdr3_aa
many	NA	TRBV6-2/TRBV6-3	TRBJ1-6	TGTGCCAGCAGATACACAGCTAATTCACCCCTCCACTTT	CASRYTANSPLHF
NA	NA	TRBV4-2	TRBJ2-6	TGTGCCAGCAGCCAAGTTCCATCTGGGGCCAACGTCCTGACTTTC	CASSQVPSGANVLTF
many	NA	TRBV18	TRBJ1-1	TGTGCCAGCTCACCATCCTCGACAGTGAACACTGAAGCTTTCTTT	CASSPSSTVNTEAFF
few	NA	TRBV6-1	TRBJ2-3	TGTGCCAGCAGTGAGAGGGGACCGCAGTATTTT	CASSERGPQYF
many	NA	TRBV5-1	TRBJ2-1	TGCGCCAGCAGCTTACGTGCAGCCTACAATGAGCAGTTCTTC	CASSLRAAYNEQFF
many	NA	TRBV4-1	TRBJ2-7	TGCGCCAGCAGCCCTCCGACAGATCCCTACGAGCAGTACTTC	CASSPPTDPYEQYF
many	TRBD1	TRBV3-1	TRBJ1-1	TGTGCCAGCAGCCAAGATTACCGTCAGGGGGGGCTTTGGGGTTTGACTGAAGCTTTCTTT	CASSQDYRQGGLWGLTEAFF
few	NA	TRBV6-1	TRBJ2-4	TGTGCCAGCAGTGAAGTCCGGGACATTAAAAACATTCAGTACTTC	CASSEVRDIKNIQYF
many	NA	TRBV4-3	TRBJ2-3	TGCGCCAGCAGCCAAGATCGTGACAATACGCAGTATTTT	CASSQDRDNTQYF
many	NA	TRBV29-1	TRBJ2-3	TGCAGCGTTGAAGACCTCTCGGATACGCAGTATTTT	CSVEDLSDTQYF